This TCR beta chain was sequenced in a study of regulatory dendritic cells for organ transplantation. Naive CD45RA+ and memory CD45RO+ CD4+ or CD8+ T cells were FACS-sorted. Sequencing used immunoSEQ multiplex PCR; TCRdb keeps in-frame clones, though not all of them. The sample records 34,000 or so clones, approximately 88% being singletons. Study-wide points: Naive T cells showed high diversity, memory cells less, memory CD8+ least. The authors noted considerable between-person heterogeneity in alloreactive memory CD8+ cells. Memory CD8+ clonal expansion seemed more limited with regulatory than mature dendritic cells.

Germline assignment: CDR1 LGHNA and CDR2 YSLEER. The CDR3 extends over 17 amino acids. J lost 2 bases, V lost 1 base, and 5 bases had no gene match. For this clone: Its specificity is not known.

Sequences were obtained from naive CD4+ T cells from blood. Subset reported: CD45RA+ naive T cells. This sequence originates from a human donor in good health. The chain combines TRBV4-3 with TRBJ2-3; TRBD2 matches at 11 bases. The CDR3 DNA follows: TGCGCCAGCAGCCAAGCAACTAGCGGGGGCCACACAGATACGCAGTATTTT. It yields the protein CASSQATSGGHTDTQYF.